This T cell receptor (beta chain) came from a study of glioma-infiltrating T cells. Study-level points and caveats: Only very few CDR3 sequences appeared in both tissue and blood. Non-neoplastic patients had below-expected tissue-blood divergence, while all gliomas exceeded expectation.

This clonotype was counted many times. What it recognizes is unknown. The germline CDR1 and CDR2 sequences are MDHEN and SYDVKM. The V end was cut by 2 bases, the J end by 13 bases, with 21 bases between. The CDR3 covers 15 residues. Amplification of TCR alpha and beta CDR3 regions from RNA used iRepertoire nested multiplex PCR. One-step reverse transcription and amplification started from approximately 100-400 ng of tissue mRNA or PBMC total RNA. Using its own MiXCR run on the multiplex PCR reads, TCRdb lists one record per CDR3 protein. This table has approximately 100,000 distinct CDR3 sequences, less than 30% appearing once.

The sample consisted of glioma tissue, nonneoplastic brain tissue, or PBMCs (not recorded which). V is TRBV28 and J is TRBJ2-1; D unclear. The clonotype comes from a human donor with low-grade glioma or glioblastoma, undergoing nonglioma brain surgery, or in good health (not recorded which). The CDR3, as DNA: TGTGCCAGCAGTTTACCCGCGTACACCTACAATGCTCAGTTCTTC. Translating gives CASSLPAYTYNAQFF.